This entry concerns a single T cell receptor (beta chain). Its cognate antigen is unknown. The junction departs from the called germline gene at one end, perhaps through a read error. Profiling relied on immunoSEQ multiplex PCR, and the TCRdb table lists in-frame clones only, not all of them. Here the sample spans tens of thousands of clones, 88% being singletons. This CDR3 has 13 amino acids. Germline V gene data show CDR1 as SGHDN and CDR2 as FVKESK. This entry is derived from a study of OX40 agonist ivuxolimab in advanced cancers. As for the study in general: People who had prior anti-PD-1, anti-PD-L1 or anti-CTLA-4 therapy could take part, and about 37% had some. Study-wide findings and caveats: Doses of 0.1 to 3.0 mg/kg were accompanied by clonal expansion of CD4+ and CD8+ blood T cells by week 6. More expanded clones were found, on average, in CD8+ than in CD4+ T cells.

This sequence originates from an adult with an advanced solid tumor such as melanoma, head and neck, liver or kidney cancer. The chain joins TRBV14 to TRBJ1-1; D ambiguous. The sample consisted of CD4+ or CD8+ T cells sorted from blood, taken in a trial of the OX40 agonist ivuxolimab. CDR3 nucleotide sequence: TGTGCCAGCAGTCAAGGGTACAACACTGAAGCTTTCTTT. This codes for CASSQGYNTEAFF.